This entry lists 2 T cell receptor beta chains sequenced from one sample in a study of CD8 T cells in Susac syndrome. RNA in amounts of about 0.5 to 1 ug was reverse transcribed with random hexamers. TCRdb re-called the immunoSEQ multiplex PCR reads through MiXCR, storing one row per CDR3 protein. The table lists some 200,000 distinct CDR3 sequences, more than 85% of them singletons. The sequenced sample was CD4+ T cells from PBMCs. The source of these receptors is a human donor with Susac syndrome.

The rearrangement joins TRBV2 to TRBJ2-5; 8 bases line up with TRBD2. Germline V gene data show CDR1 as SNHLY and CDR2 as FYNNEI. Trimming cost V 6 bases and J 1 base; bases outside gene matches: 4. This CDR3 is 14 amino acids long. The CDR3 nucleotides read TGTGCCAGCAGGATAGCGGGGCCCCAAGAGACCCAGTACTTC. Translation gives CASRIAGPQETQYF.

For this clonotype: At one boundary the junction diverges from the germline segment, which might be a read error. This chain connects TRBV5-1 to TRBJ1-6; TRBD1 matches at 7 bases. The CDR3 has 16 amino acids. Germline CDR1 SGHRS, CDR2 YFSETQ. The CDR3 region is CASSLEGTAYNSPLHF. CDR3 in DNA: TGCGCCAGCAGCTTGGAGGGGACAGCCTACAATTCACCCCTCCACTTT.